The rows below give T cell receptor beta chains drawn from one sample of a study of T cells in localized non-small cell lung cancer. Measured with immunoSEQ multiplex PCR; TCRdb has only the in-frame clones, and not every one. The sample records 25,000 or so clones, over 75% being singletons. The sequencing here drew on peripheral blood, taken before any cancer treatment. The receptor set was obtained from a woman aged 35 to 75 with stage I lung adenocarcinoma. CDR3s include the opening cysteine and the closing phenylalanine or tryptophan. A D gene is named only where the DNA matches it firmly. Clone size appears in some rows only: once, few, many, or a class for an expanded clone.

V gene	J gene	clone size	D gene	CDR3 DNA	CDR3 protein
TRBV28	TRBJ2-1	.	.	TGTGCCAGCAGCTCCGGTGTCTTGGAGCAGTTCTTC	CASSSGVLEQFF
TRBV6-5	TRBJ2-5	.	.	TGTGCCAGCAGGGTCCCGGAGACCCAGTACTTC	CASRVPETQYF
TRBV25-1	TRBJ2-7	.	TRBD2	TGTGCCAGCAGTGATTATAGGGGTGGGACTAGCGGGAGTGGGGAGCAGTACTTC	CASSDYRGGTSGSGEQYF
TRBV6-5	TRBJ1-6	.	.	TGTGCCAGCAGCCAGGGTCTCACCTATAATTCACCCCTCCACTTT	CASSQGLTYNSPLHF
TRBV6-5	TRBJ2-6	once	.	TGTGCCAGCAGTCTCCTCTCTGGGGCCAACGTCCTGACTTTC	CASSLLSGANVLTF
TRBV5-4	TRBJ1-2	once	.	TGTGCCAGCAGCCAAGAGGCGTTCGGTGGCTACACCTTC	CASSQEAFGGYTF
TRBV20-1	TRBJ2-5	once	.	TGCAGTGCTTGGACGGTTTGGGAGCAGTACTTC	CSAWTVWEQYF
TRBV7-9	TRBJ2-7	.	.	TGTGCCAGCAGCTCCATAGAAAAGTGGAGGGGCAACGAGCAGTACTTC	CASSSIEKWRGNEQYF
TRBV19	TRBJ2-5	.	TRBD2	TGTGCCAGTAGTATCGGGACTAGCGGGTACCAAGAGACCCAGTACTTC	CASSIGTSGYQETQYF
TRBV5-6	TRBJ1-2	.	.	TGTGCCAGCAGCTCCAACCTGGAACAAGTGGGCTATGGCTACACCTTC	CASSSNLEQVGYGYTF
TRBV7-7	TRBJ2-5	once	.	TGTGCCAGCAGCTTATCCGGGACACGGGCCGGAGAGACCCAGTACTTC	CASSLSGTRAGETQYF
TRBV28	TRBJ2-3	.	.	TGTGCCAGCAGTGTTCCCGTGGGTCGCACAGATACGCAGTATTTT	CASSVPVGRTDTQYF
TRBV10-3	TRBJ2-3	.	.	TGTGCCATCAGTGGGACTCCCTCGCTGGGAGATACGCAGTATTTT	CAISGTPSLGDTQYF
TRBV5-4	TRBJ1-1	.	.	TGTGCCAGCAGTTCAGTGAACACTGAAGCTTTCTTT	CASSSVNTEAFF
TRBV21-1	TRBJ2-5	.	.	TGTGCCAGCAGTCTAAGCGGCCTAGCGGCCCAAGAGACCCAGTACTTC	CASSLSGLAAQETQYF
TRBV18	TRBJ1-5	.	.	TGTGCCAGCTCACCAGGCTCTACAGACAATCAGCCCCAGCATTTT	CASSPGSTDNQPQHF
TRBV29-1	TRBJ1-1	.	.	TGCAGCGTTGAAATCCCGGGGCCTAATGAAGCTTTCTTT	CSVEIPGPNEAFF
TRBV5-1	TRBJ1-3	.	TRBD1	TGCGCCAGCAGCCTACGACAGGGGTTCTCTGGAAACACCATATATTTT	CASSLRQGFSGNTIYF
TRBV7-8	TRBJ1-1	.	.	TGTGCCAGCAGCCTCCAGGGGTTCGCTGAAGCTTTCTTT	CASSLQGFAEAFF